One and the same sample provided the 23 T cell receptor beta chains below, sequenced in a study of blood T cell repertoires in COVID-19. Generated by immunoSEQ multiplex PCR, the TCRdb table keeps only in-frame clones and is missing some. The sample shows under 400,000 clones, around 88% of them seen only once. Specimen: peripheral blood. Receptor source: a woman in her 30s with COVID-19, enrolled during active disease.

The chain couples TRBV24-1 to TRBJ1-2; no reliable D call. V lost 0 bases to trimming and J lost 7 bases, with 8 bases between them. Germline CDR1 KGHDR, CDR2 SFDVKD. This CDR3 contains 13 residues. The CDR3 bases are TGTGCCACCAGTGATTTGCTTACCGGTGGCTACACCTTC. It is translated as CATSDLLTGGYTF.

This sequence joins TRBV28 and TRBJ2-3; TRBD1 agrees at 10 bases. After removal of 6 bases from V and 2 bases from J, the junction contained 8 bases not matched to a gene. Germline assignment: CDR1 MDHEN and CDR2 SYDVKM. This CDR3 comprises 16 residues. CDR3 sequence: CASSSGTGVTTDTQYF. The CDR3 coding sequence is TGTGCCAGCAGCTCCGGGACAGGGGTTACCACAGATACGCAGTATTTT.

The chain carries TRBV7-7 and TRBJ2-3; 9 bases line up with TRBD2. CDR3 length equals 15 residues. Germline V gives CDR1 SSHAT, CDR2 FNYEAQ (reference sequence). V gave up 1 base and J gave up 5 bases; unmatched junction bases: 4. DNA of the CDR3: TGTGCCAGCAGCTTAGGAGCGGGGGGCCTAGATACGCAGTATTTT. This codes for CASSLGAGGLDTQYF.

This chain uses TRBV11-2 with TRBJ2-7; D not resolved. The V end was cut by 3 bases, the J end by 7 bases, with 16 bases between. CDR1 is SGHAT, CDR2 FQNNGV, per germline. The CDR3 covers 14 residues. For the CDR3, the DNA is TGTGCCAGCAGCTTCCCCTTCAAGCCTGTAGAGCAGTACTTC. This sequence encodes CASSFPFKPVEQYF.

This clone has only one observation. This chain links TRBV18 with TRBJ1-2; perhaps TRBD1 as D (6 bases). Trimming removed 2 bases at V and 3 bases at J, with 16 bases between. The length of the CDR3 is 16 residues. Germline CDR1 reads KGHSH; CDR2 reads LQKENI. CDR3 coding DNA: TGTGCCAGCTCACCAAGGACAGTTTGGAAAGACTATGGCTACACCTTC. Its protein is CASSPRTVWKDYGYTF.

A single count supports this clone. V is TRBV5-6 and J is TRBJ1-6; D perhaps matches TRBD1 (6 bases). CDR3 length equals 13 residues. The germline V gene encodes CDR1 SGHDT and CDR2 YYEEEE. Between the trimmed V and J ends, which lost 3 bases and 8 bases, there was a span of 9 bases. CDR3 loop: CASSYRTDSPLHF. The DNA for the CDR3 is TGTGCCAGCAGCTACCGGACAGATTCACCCCTCCACTTT.

The chain recombines TRBV2 with TRBJ2-7; TRBD1 aligns across 8 bases. The CDR3 has 14 residues. Germline V gene sequence: CDR1 SNHLY, CDR2 FYNNEI. V shed 1 base and J 3 bases; nucleotides not matched to a gene: 2. The CDR3 reads CASSEETGDYEQYF. The CDR3 nucleotides read TGTGCCAGCAGTGAAGAGACAGGGGACTACGAGCAGTACTTC.

This clone was observed a few times. The chain carries TRBV7-9 and TRBJ1-2; 8 bases align to TRBD1. Germline V gene sequence: CDR1 SEHNR, CDR2 FQNEAQ (reference sequence). Trimming took 1 base from V and 5 from J; bases not matched to a gene: 12. The CDR3 extends over 17 amino acids. The CDR3 reads CASSLEIGQGGQYGYTF. CDR3 DNA sequence: TGTGCCAGCAGCTTAGAGATAGGACAGGGAGGTCAGTATGGCTACACCTTC.

The J gene is TRBJ2-5, the V gene TRBV7-9; D is possibly TRBD1 (5 bases). V was cut by 1 base and J by 2 bases, with 8 bases left in between. Looked up from germline, CDR1 is SEHNR and CDR2 is FQNEAQ (reference sequence). This CDR3 contains 14 residues. The CDR3 region has the DNA TGTGCCAGCAGCTTAGGACAGCGACAAGAGACCCAGTACTTC. Translation gives CASSLGQRQETQYF.

Turning to this clone: Other DNA sequences in the same sample also yield this CDR3. The chain combines TRBV27 with TRBJ1-5, with D maybe TRBD1 (6 bases). V was shortened by 5 bases and J by 7 bases, with 9 bases between the two germline ends. This CDR3 contains 12 residues. The germline CDR1 and CDR2 sequences are MNHEY and SMNVEV (reference sequence). In DNA, the CDR3 is TGTGCCAGCAGTCAGGGGAACCAGCCCCAGCATTTT. Translation gives CASSQGNQPQHF.

The chain uses TRBV5-6 and TRBJ2-3; 9 bases line up with TRBD1. V was clipped by 4 bases and J by 0 bases; unmatched bases: 3. Germline CDR1 is SGHDT and CDR2 is YYEEEE. The CDR3 runs to 15 residues. The CDR3 nucleotides read TGTGCCAGCAGCATGACAGGGGGTAGCACAGATACGCAGTATTTT. It is translated as CASSMTGGSTDTQYF. The whole variable domain, remainder taken from reference TRBV5-6 and TRBJ2-3, is DAGVTQSPTHLIKTRGQQVTLRCSPKSGHDTVSWYQQALGQGPQFIFQYYEEEERQRGNFPDRFSGHQFPNYSSELNVNALLLGDSALYLCASSMTGGSTDTQYFGPGTRLTVL.

The genes are TRBV2 and TRBJ1-5; 9 bases fit TRBD1. Trimming cost V 9 bases and J 4 bases; bases outside gene matches: 7. The CDR3 contains 14 residues. Germline-derived CDR1 and CDR2 are SNHLY and FYNNEI. The CDR3: CASGGQGGNQPQHF. The CDR3 nucleotides are TGTGCCAGTGGGGGACAGGGAGGGAATCAGCCCCAGCATTTT. The variable domain in full, with the rest retrieved from reference TRBV2 and TRBJ1-5, is EPEVTQTPSHQVTQMGQEVILRCVPISNHLYFYWYRQILGQKVEFLVSFYNNEISEKSEIFDDQFSVERPDGSNFTLKIRSTKLEDSAMYFCASGGQGGNQPQHFGDGTRLSIL.

The genes are TRBV6-5 and TRBJ2-5; tentative D call: TRBD1 (5 bases). The germline V and J ends were trimmed by 0 bases and 5 bases, with 10 bases remaining between them. The germline CDR1 and CDR2 sequences are MNHEY and SVGAGI. CDR3 size: 14 residues. The CDR3: CASSYSQGRETQYF. The CDR3 DNA reads as TGTGCCAGCAGTTACTCCCAGGGTCGGGAGACCCAGTACTTC.

The gene calls are TRBV27 and TRBJ2-1, with 9 bases fitting TRBD1. V shed 2 bases and J 8 bases; nucleotides not matched to a gene: 7. Germline V gene lookup returns CDR1 MNHEY and CDR2 SMNVEV (reference sequence). The CDR3 runs to 15 residues. DNA of the CDR3: TGTGCCAGCAGTTTAATCGGACAGGGGAGGGATGAGCAGTTCTTC. The encoded protein is CASSLIGQGRDEQFF.

V and J are TRBV7-8 and TRBJ2-3, with TRBD2 identical over 9 bases. The germline CDR1 and CDR2 sequences are SGHVS and FQNEAQ. This CDR3 is 15 amino acids long. V lost 5 bases and J lost 7; bases outside the gene matches: 10. CDR3 residues: CASSLGAGGSNTQYF. DNA for the CDR3: TGTGCCAGCAGCCTGGGGGCGGGGGGGAGCAATACGCAGTATTTT.

V is TRBV4-1 and J is TRBJ2-2; D might be TRBD2 (6 bases). Trimming removed 3 bases from V and 1 base from J, with 9 bases in between. The germline gives CDR1 MGHRA, CDR2 YSYEKL. The CDR3 loop spans 15 amino acids. This CDR3 is CASSHGRGNTGELFF. The DNA of the CDR3 is TGCGCCAGCAGCCATGGGCGGGGGAACACCGGGGAGCTGTTTTTT.

V usage is TRBV14 and J usage is TRBJ2-3; 7 nucleotides align to TRBD1. Germline trimming cut 0 bases from V and 14 bases from J; bases unmatched to any gene: 5. The V gene's germline CDR1 is SGHDN and CDR2 FVKESK. The CDR3 is 12 residues long. CDR3 sequence (DNA): TGTGCCAGCAGCCAAGACATACAGGGGCCGTATTTT. It translates to CASSQDIQGPYF.

V is TRBV2 and J is TRBJ1-2, with D unresolved. CDR3 length: 11 residues. Trimming removed 7 bases from V and 2 bases from J, with 5 bases in between. Germline V gene sequence: CDR1 SNHLY, CDR2 FYNNEI. CDR3 DNA: TGTGCCAGCATCCGGAACTATGGCTACACCTTC. This sequence encodes CASIRNYGYTF.

The rearrangement uses TRBV4-1 and TRBJ2-1; the match to TRBD1 covers 12 bases. V lost 1 base and J lost 9; bases outside the gene matches: 4. CDR3 length: 15 residues. Germline values: CDR1 MGHRA, CDR2 YSYEKL. The CDR3 loop reads CASSQGGTGGFEQFF. In DNA, the CDR3 is TGCGCCAGCAGCCAAGGGGGGACAGGGGGCTTTGAGCAGTTCTTC.

CDR3 region: CASSSIPNYGYTF. Here the CDR3 DNA reads TGTGCCAGCAGTTCCATCCCAAACTATGGCTACACCTTC. The genes are TRBV12-3 or TRBV12-4 and TRBJ1-2; D is ambiguous. The V end was cut by 4 bases, the J end by 2 bases, with 8 bases between. The CDR3 extends over 13 amino acids.

A few counts support this clone. This sequence joins TRBV5-5 and TRBJ1-4; 8 bases map to TRBD1. Germline assignment: CDR1 SGHKS and CDR2 YYEKEE (reference sequence). The J segment lost 10 bases and the V segment lost 2 bases, leaving 7 bases of the junction unmatched. The length of the CDR3 is 14 residues. CDR3 amino acids: CASSFADRGGKLFF. DNA of the CDR3: TGTGCCAGCAGCTTTGCAGACAGGGGAGGAAAACTGTTTTTT.

The chain links TRBV5-1 to TRBJ1-1; 7 bases fit TRBD1. The CDR3 runs 12 residues. Germline assignment: CDR1 SGHRS and CDR2 YFSETQ. After removal of 7 bases from V and 5 bases from J, the junction contained 5 bases not matched to a gene. The CDR3 coding sequence is TGCGCCAGCGGGGACAGCTGGACTGAAGCTTTCTTT. Translation: CASGDSWTEAFF. Full variable domain (rest looked up from reference TRBV5-1 and TRBJ1-1): KAGVTQTPRYLIKTRGQQVTLSCSPISGHRSVSWYQQTPGQGLQFLFEYFSETQRNKGNFPGRFSGRQFSNSRSEMNVSTLELGDSALYLCASGDSWTEAFFGQGTRLTVV.

The chain couples TRBV4-1 to TRBJ1-2; tentatively, D is TRBD1 (5 bases). This CDR3 is 17 amino acids long. From germline, CDR1 is MGHRA and CDR2 YSYEKL. V was trimmed by 1 base and J by 2 bases, leaving 17 bases between them. This chain's CDR3 is CASSQGRGGARNYGYTF. The CDR3 bases are TGCGCCAGCAGCCAAGGGCGGGGCGGGGCCCGAAACTATGGCTACACCTTC.